Listed below are T cell receptor beta chains from one sample, sequenced in a study of blood T cell repertoires in COVID-19. The data were produced by immunoSEQ multiplex PCR, yet TCRdb's version contains in-frame clones alone and is incomplete. The sample has approximately 320,000 clones; around nine tenths are singletons. Material: peripheral blood. These receptors were obtained from a woman in her twenties or thirties with COVID-19, enrolled during active disease. CDR3s include the opening cysteine and the closing phenylalanine or tryptophan.

V	CDR3
TRBV6-5	CASILGARNEQFF
TRBV28	CASNVRQGATNEKLFF
TRBV18	CASSPRRDPYNSPLHF
TRBV5-1	CASSEPGQRELESYTF
TRBV28	CASRDVLRGFMEKLFF
TRBV6-6	CASRSGGRSYNEQFF
TRBV7-9	CASSLPWVGRTEAFF
TRBV6-6	CASSYSGGNRYEQYF
TRBV2	CASSPNTVNTEAFF
TRBV4-1	CASSQDALSNLALYEQYF
TRBV19	CASKTGGATNYGYTF
TRBV5-4	CASSLSPYSYEQYF
TRBV24-1	CATSREGGSYNEQFF
TRBV27	CASSTQGSRTEAFF
TRBV29-1	CSVRGLRGNTEAFF
TRBV7-9	CASSSRVGTGGEKLFF
TRBV4-1	CASSQGTSGGETQYF
TRBV27	CASSPPGVYGYTF
TRBV5-1	CASSFNADTGELFF
TRBV10-1	CASSDPGQGPDTQYF
TRBV19	CASSISPTGAYGYTF
TRBV4-1	CASSQVLAGDEYNEQFF
TRBV11-2	CASSDGAAETQYF
TRBV11-2	CASSSLTGADYTEAFF
TRBV18	CASSFPGPGGYGYTF
TRBV5-1	CASSLEPLGSTYNEQFF
TRBV29-1	CSGGDTDTEAFF
TRBV6-4	CASSDWTVDSYNQPQHF
TRBV6-5	CASTGGDATNEKLFF
TRBV30	CAWSVSGDWNTGELFF
TRBV4-1	CASSQARGLAGRETQYF
TRBV24-1	CATSAPDSHCPQHF
TRBV18	CASSLALGEVPNEQFF
TRBV2	CASSERGGAAIYNEQFF
TRBV5-1	CASSLSGDSTEAFF
TRBV5-1	CASSVGQGMTSYEQYF
TRBV18	CASSATGDSNQPQHF
TRBV6-4	CASSPWPEAGTPWGTQYF
TRBV5-5	CASSFLTGQYEQYF
TRBV18	CASSPRRSFGYGYTF